This entry lists 21 T cell receptor beta chains sequenced from one sample in a study of blood T cell repertoires in COVID-19. Sequenced by immunoSEQ multiplex PCR; TCRdb stores in-frame clones only, minus some. Found here are about 490,000 clones, around 85% of them singletons; the top ten hold 3% to 3.5%. Specimen: peripheral blood. The receptors stem from a human donor in a cohort sampled during active COVID-19.

The V gene is TRBV28, the J gene TRBJ2-7; D possibly corresponds to TRBD2 (5 bases). Trimming pared 4 bases from V and 5 bases from J, leaving 21 bases between. The CDR3 consists of 16 residues. CDR1 MDHEN and CDR2 SYDVKM come from the germline V gene. The CDR3 loop reads CASSSTGEHAVDEQYF. CDR3 coding DNA: TGTGCCAGCAGTTCTACCGGGGAGCACGCGGTCGACGAGCAGTACTTC.

Only a few counts were recorded for this clone. The chain has TRBV12-5 and TRBJ1-2; a weak D match, TRBD1 (6 bases). Trimming took off 5 bases at V and 3 bases at J, with 16 bases between the two ends. Germline values: CDR1 LGHNT, CDR2 FRNRAP. The CDR3 has 15 residues. DNA of the CDR3: TGTGCTAGTGGTACGAGGGGGGGTATCTACTATGGCTACACCTTC. This encodes CASGTRGGIYYGYTF.

The chain has TRBV30 and TRBJ2-2; 8 nucleotides match TRBD1. CDR1 is GTSNPN and CDR2 is SVGIG in the germline V gene (reference sequence). This CDR3 comprises 17 residues. Trimming took 4 bases from V and 7 from J; bases not matched to a gene: 17. The CDR3 protein is CAWTSRGRTGKNGELFF. The CDR3 DNA follows: TGTGCCTGGACTTCGAGGGGAAGGACAGGGAAGAACGGGGAGCTGTTTTTT.

The chain is built from TRBV6-5 and TRBJ2-7; 10 bases line up with TRBD1. Germline CDR1 and CDR2: MNHEY and SVGAGI. V shed 0 bases, J shed 6 bases, and the junction held 5 bases outside the gene matches. The CDR3 covers 15 residues. CDR3 sequence: CASSYSGTGDSEQYF. In DNA, the CDR3 is TGTGCCAGCAGTTACTCCGGGACAGGGGACTCCGAGCAGTACTTC.

V gene TRBV20-1 combines with J gene TRBJ2-5, with unresolved D. The CDR3 consists of 11 residues. CDR1 is DFQATT and CDR2 is SNEGSKA in the germline V gene (reference sequence). V lost 4 bases and J lost 2, with 5 bases in between. Here the CDR3 DNA reads TGCAGTGCTAACAGTCAAGAGACCCAGTACTTC. Translated: CSANSQETQYF.

The chain recombines TRBV29-1 with TRBJ2-1; 8 bases align to TRBD2. Germline V gene lookup returns CDR1 SQVTM and CDR2 ANQGSEA. This CDR3 has 15 residues. V trimming: 4 bases; J trimming: 6 bases; junction bases outside the gene matches: 11. This CDR3 reads CSVVGGTRPFNEQFF. The CDR3 DNA is TGCAGCGTTGTTGGCGGGACTAGACCTTTCAATGAGCAGTTCTTC.

The chain uses TRBV12-5 and TRBJ2-3; a possible D gene is TRBD2 (7 bases). CDR3 length equals 15 residues. V was clipped by 5 bases and J by 1 base, with 13 bases between them. The germline CDR1 and CDR2 sequences are LGHNT and FRNRAP. Here the CDR3 DNA reads TGTGCTAGTGGTCTTGGGGGGGCTGGCACAGATACGCAGTATTTT. As protein: CASGLGGAGTDTQYF.

The chain has TRBV6-5 and TRBJ1-1, with TRBD1 as a possible D gene (5 bases). Germline V gives CDR1 MNHEY, CDR2 SVGAGI. The CDR3 is made up of 15 amino acids. V shed 5 bases and J shed 3 bases, with 16 bases lying between them. The CDR3 nucleotides are TGTGCCAGCAGTCGACAGTCCCGAAGTCACACTGAAGCTTTCTTT. Encoded protein: CASSRQSRSHTEAFF.

The genes are TRBV29-1 and TRBJ1-2, with D possibly being TRBD1 (5 bases). The germline V and J ends were trimmed by 5 bases and 1 base, with 17 bases remaining between them. Germline V lookup: CDR1 SQVTM, CDR2 ANQGSEA. The CDR3 runs 15 residues. CDR3 nucleotide sequence: TGCAGCGTTCTCTCTGGGGCAGGAGTTAACTATGGCTACACCTTC. Translating gives CSVLSGAGVNYGYTF.

The chain is built from TRBV28 and TRBJ2-6; D is undetermined. CDR1 and CDR2 (germline): MDHEN, SYDVKM. V was trimmed by 5 bases and J by 0 bases, leaving 11 bases between them. CDR3 size: 16 residues. CDR3 amino acids: CASSQIAHSGANVLTF. DNA for the CDR3: TGTGCCAGCAGTCAGATCGCCCACTCTGGGGCCAACGTCCTGACTTTC.

This chain links TRBV19 with TRBJ1-1, with a possible D match to TRBD1 (5 bases). From germline, CDR1 is LNHDA and CDR2 SQIVND (reference sequence). V was clipped by 1 base and J by 5 bases, with 8 bases between them. The CDR3 is made up of 13 amino acids. The CDR3 spells CASSIVRETEAFF. CDR3 in DNA: TGTGCCAGTAGTATAGTCAGGGAAACTGAAGCTTTCTTT.

V gene TRBV9 combines with J gene TRBJ1-1, with D possibly being TRBD1 (5 bases). Trimming pared 3 bases from V and 2 bases from J, leaving 11 bases between. CDR3 length: 14 amino acids. The germline V gene has CDR1 SGDLS and CDR2 YYNGEE. CDR3 sequence: CASSALTVNTEAFF. The CDR3 DNA follows: TGTGCCAGCAGCGCCCTGACAGTAAACACTGAAGCTTTCTTT.

The V and J genes are TRBV2 and TRBJ1-3; 8 bases agree with TRBD1. The CDR3 is 15 residues long. CDR1 is SNHLY, CDR2 FYNNEI, per germline. Trimming at V came to 2 bases and at J to 2 bases, leaving 2 bases not matched to a gene. CDR3 DNA sequence: TGTGCCAGCAGTGAAACGACAGGGGCTGGAAACACCATATATTTT. Its protein is CASSETTGAGNTIYF. The whole variable domain, remainder taken from reference TRBV2 and TRBJ1-3, is EPEVTQTPSHQVTQMGQEVILRCVPISNHLYFYWYRQILGQKVEFLVSFYNNEISEKSEIFDDQFSVERPDGSNFTLKIRSTKLEDSAMYFCASSETTGAGNTIYFGEGSWLTVV.

This chain links TRBV16 with TRBJ2-6, with D maybe TRBD2 (5 bases). CDR1 and CDR2 (germline): KGHSY, FQNENV. Trimming removed 0 bases at V and 0 bases at J, with 9 bases between. This CDR3 comprises 17 residues. The CDR3 reads CASSQSLGSSGANVLTF. The CDR3, as DNA: TGTGCCAGCAGCCAATCATTAGGGAGCTCTGGGGCCAACGTCCTGACTTTC. Using reference TRBV16 and TRBJ2-6 for the parts outside the CDR3, the full variable domain is GEEVAQTPKHLVRGEGQKAKLYCAPIKGHSYVFWYQQVLKNEFKFLISFQNENVFDETGMPKERFSAKCLPNSPCSLEIQATKLEDSAVYFCASSQSLGSSGANVLTFGAGSRLTVL.

This clone was seen only once. The rearrangement links TRBV11-3 to TRBJ2-2, with D unclear. V shed 1 base and J shed 1 base, with 7 bases lying between them. The CDR3 spans 15 residues. Germline assignment: CDR1 SGHNT and CDR2 YENEEA. The CDR3 region has the DNA TGTGCCAGCAGCTTAGGCCCAGGGAACACCGGGGAGCTGTTTTTT. Translated, it gives CASSLGPGNTGELFF.

This rearrangement joins TRBV29-1 to TRBJ2-2; D unclear. The CDR3 totals 14 residues. CDR1 and CDR2 from the germline V gene are SQVTM and ANQGSEA. V dropped 1 base and J dropped 2 bases, with 8 bases sitting between them. The CDR3 coding sequence is TGCAGCGTTGAAGTCAGAACAAACACCGGGGAGCTGTTTTTT. This encodes CSVEVRTNTGELFF.

The J gene is TRBJ1-5, the V gene TRBV6-5; D is unresolved. The CDR3 loop spans 13 amino acids. The germline V gene has CDR1 MNHEY and CDR2 SVGAGI. Trimming shortened V by 7 bases and J by 9 bases, and 16 bases separated the two germline ends. The CDR3: CASKVDEVRPQHF. The CDR3 nucleotides read TGTGCCAGCAAAGTCGACGAGGTGAGGCCCCAGCATTTT.

This chain uses TRBV6-4 with TRBJ1-5, with 7 positions matching TRBD1. The CDR3 is 14 amino acids. The V segment lost 4 bases and the J segment 9 bases; nucleotides outside the gene matches: 9. The germline V gene has CDR1 MRHNA and CDR2 SNTAGT. The CDR3 is CASSADRDLGPQHF. The DNA of the CDR3 is TGTGCCAGCAGTGCCGACAGGGACCTAGGGCCCCAGCATTTT.

The V call is TRBV13, the J call TRBJ2-7; 11 bases line up with TRBD2. There are 16 residues in the CDR3. Germline lookup yields CDR1 PRHDT and CDR2 FYEKMQ (reference sequence). With 5 bases clipped from V and 2 bases from J, the junction kept 8 bases outside the gene matches. The CDR3 DNA is TGTGCCAGCAGCCCCCTCCGACTAGCGGGACCCTACGAGCAGTACTTC. This codes for CASSPLRLAGPYEQYF.

The chain recombines TRBV27 with TRBJ2-1; D is possibly TRBD2 (6 bases). V gave up 6 bases and J gave up 6 bases, with 15 bases separating them. The CDR3 spans 14 residues. Germline V CDR1 and CDR2: MNHEY, SMNVEV (reference sequence). The CDR3 reads CASRGLATVNEQFF. The DNA for the CDR3 is TGTGCCAGCAGGGGGCTAGCGACGGTCAATGAGCAGTTCTTC.

This CDR3 reads CAISGRQGAGYGYTF. The CDR3 nucleotides are TGTGCCATCAGTGGCAGACAGGGGGCGGGCTATGGCTACACCTTC. This chain connects TRBV10-3 to TRBJ1-2; 10 bases line up with TRBD1. V dropped 4 bases and J dropped 4; count of bases not matched to a gene: 6. The CDR3 has 15 residues. Per germline, CDR1 ENHRY and CDR2 SYGVKD.